The 14 T cell receptor beta chains reported below all come from one sample, sequenced in a study of cytotoxic CD8 clonotypes in ibrutinib-treated CLL. Here immunoSEQ multiplex PCR was the method, and the copy in TCRdb shows in-frame clones only, minus some. The sample has around 150,000 clones, roughly 90% seen once. The sample here was PBMCs, taken at disease progression, from a patient treated with ibrutinib. The receptors originated from a human donor with chronic lymphocytic leukemia.

The chain employs TRBV7-9 and TRBJ2-1; 11 positions agree with TRBD2. Germline lookup yields CDR1 SEHNR and CDR2 FQNEAQ (reference sequence). Losses at the gene ends were 5 bases for V and 4 bases for J; bases not matched to a gene: 7. The CDR3 consists of 16 residues. For the CDR3, the DNA is TGTGCCAGCAGCCCTTTAGCGGGAGGGCCATACAATGAGCAGTTCTTC. Translating it yields CASSPLAGGPYNEQFF.

The chain uses TRBV2 and TRBJ2-3; D is unresolved. CDR1 and CDR2 (germline): SNHLY, FYNNEI. The germline V and J ends were trimmed by 6 bases and 0 bases, with 16 bases remaining between them. The CDR3 has 16 residues. CDR3 sequence: CASSLEIIPSTDTQYF. The CDR3 bases are TGTGCCAGCAGCCTCGAAATAATCCCTAGCACAGATACGCAGTATTTT.

The V gene is TRBV27, the J gene TRBJ2-5, with 12 nucleotides matching TRBD1. The CDR3 is 16 amino acids. CDR1 MNHEY and CDR2 SMNVEV come from the germline V gene (reference sequence). The junction had 15 bases not matched to a gene; V was cut back by 11 bases and J by 5 bases. The CDR3 reads CASKPGTGGRRETQYF. The CDR3 coding sequence is TGTGCCTCGAAGCCCGGGACAGGGGGCCGGAGGGAGACCCAGTACTTC.

The CDR3 loop is CASSLEAQSSYEQYF. CDR3 nucleotides: TGCGCCAGCAGCTTGGAGGCGCAGAGCTCCTACGAGCAGTACTTC. The chain uses TRBV5-1 and TRBJ2-7; D call uncertain. Germline loops: CDR1 SGHRS, CDR2 YFSETQ. V lost 0 bases and J lost 0, with 10 bases in between. The CDR3 loop spans 15 amino acids. The full variable domain, completed using reference TRBV5-1 and TRBJ2-7, is KAGVTQTPRYLIKTRGQQVTLSCSPISGHRSVSWYQQTPGQGLQFLFEYFSETQRNKGNFPGRFSGRQFSNSRSEMNVSTLELGDSALYLCASSLEAQSSYEQYFGPGTRLTVT.

This chain uses TRBV19 with TRBJ1-2; D gene unclear. The CDR3 length is 13 residues. Deletions cut 5 bases from V and 4 bases from J, with 11 bases between. Per the germline V gene, CDR1 is LNHDA and CDR2 is SQIVND (reference sequence). In nucleotides, the CDR3 is TGTGCCAGTAGTCCGCGGACCCTCTATGGCTACACCTTC. This gives the protein CASSPRTLYGYTF.

The chain combines TRBV5-1 with TRBJ2-1, with 8 bases fitting TRBD2. The V gene's germline CDR1 is SGHRS and CDR2 YFSETQ. CDR3 length: 16 amino acids. J was trimmed by 4 bases and V by 0 bases; bases with no gene match: 6. In nucleotides, the CDR3 is TGCGCCAGCAGCTTGGATGCGGCTAGCGGGTACAATGAGCAGTTCTTC. It codes for CASSLDAASGYNEQFF.

CDR3 DNA sequence: TGTGCCAGCAGTGAATTCTCCGAGCAGTACTTC. Amino acid sequence: CASSEFSEQYF. The chain uses TRBV25-1 and TRBJ2-7; D remains unclear. The length of the CDR3 is 11 residues. The germline CDR1 and CDR2 sequences are MGHDK and SYGVNS. V was pared by 1 base and J by 6 bases, with 4 bases between.

This rearrangement joins TRBV4-3 to TRBJ2-3, with 11 bases identical to TRBD2. The CDR3 is 17 residues long. Trimming at V came to 1 base and at J to 6 bases, leaving 9 bases not matched to a gene. In germline, CDR1 is LGHNA, CDR2 YSLEER. The DNA of the CDR3 is TGCGCCAGCAGCCAAGGAATAGCGGGAGGGCTAACGGATACGCAGTATTTT. The encoded protein is CASSQGIAGGLTDTQYF.

The chain recombines TRBV11-3 with TRBJ2-1; 9 bases are shared with TRBD2. The trim removed 8 bases at V and 9 bases at J, leaving 8 bases unmatched. This CDR3 has 13 amino acids. Germline V CDR1 and CDR2: SGHNT, YENEEA. The CDR3 loop reads CASRAAGGFEQFF. The CDR3 DNA is TGTGCCAGCCGCGCGGCGGGAGGGTTTGAGCAGTTCTTC. Looking up the rest from reference TRBV11-3 and TRBJ2-1 gives the full variable domain: EAGVVQSPRYKIIEKKQPVAFWCNPISGHNTLYWYLQNLGQGPELLIRYENEEAVDDSQLPKDRFSAERLKGVDSTLKIQPAELGDSAVYLCASRAAGGFEQFFGPGTRLTVL.

The rearrangement uses TRBV18 and TRBJ2-1; D is ambiguous. Trimming stripped 3 bases from V and 6 bases from J, with 18 bases between. The CDR3 is 16 residues long. From germline, CDR1 is KGHSH and CDR2 LQKENI. The CDR3 sequence: CASSPLGLAQFNEQFF. The CDR3 nucleotides read TGTGCCAGCTCACCCCTTGGGTTAGCCCAATTCAATGAGCAGTTCTTC.

The genes are TRBV7-8 and TRBJ2-2; D remains ambiguous. Germline V CDR1 and CDR2: SGHVS, FQNEAQ. The CDR3 totals 16 residues. V was trimmed by 2 bases and J by 0 bases, leaving 10 bases between them. The CDR3 spells CASSLTRSANTGELFF. CDR3 DNA: TGTGCCAGCAGCTTAACTCGCAGCGCGAACACCGGGGAGCTGTTTTTT.

The chain has TRBV19 and TRBJ2-5, with 14 nucleotides matching TRBD2. Germline trimming cut 0 bases from V and 4 bases from J; bases unmatched to any gene: 1. Germline V gene data show CDR1 as LNHDA and CDR2 as SQIVND (reference sequence). The CDR3 spans 16 residues. CDR3 DNA sequence: TGTGCCAGTAGTATAGAGGGACTAGCGGGAGTAGAGACCCAGTACTTC. Translated: CASSIEGLAGVETQYF.

This chain links TRBV4-2 with TRBJ1-6; tentatively, D is TRBD1 (6 bases). This CDR3 is 18 amino acids long. Germline assignment: CDR1 LGHNA and CDR2 YNFKEQ. Between the trimmed V and J ends, which lost 0 bases and 3 bases, there was a span of 15 bases. The CDR3: CASSQDLQGSVYNSPLHF. CDR3 DNA: TGTGCCAGCAGCCAAGACCTTCAGGGGTCCGTCTATAATTCACCCCTCCACTTT.

This clone was detected once. The gene calls are TRBV27 and TRBJ2-5, with a weak D call TRBD2 (7 bases). The CDR3 is made up of 18 amino acids. CDR1 and CDR2 (germline): MNHEY, SMNVEV (reference sequence). The germline V and J ends were trimmed by 5 bases and 2 bases, with 24 bases remaining between them. DNA for the CDR3: TGTGCCAGCAGTCCGCTTGACCTGGCAGCGGGGACACAAGAGACCCAGTACTTC. Its translation: CASSPLDLAAGTQETQYF.